The text below deals with one T cell receptor beta chain. The sample belongs to a study of blood T cell repertoires in COVID-19. Germline CDR1 reads KGHSH; CDR2 reads LQKENI. The CDR3 contains 13 residues. The V and J ends lost 5 bases and 0 bases respectively, with 5 bases between them. Everyone who took part was 18 to 89 years old, and they came from 24 US areas. TCRdb's copy holds only in-frame clones and misses some; the assay was immunoSEQ multiplex PCR. The top ten clones hold roughly 15% of a sample with some 250,000 clones, around 84% of them seen once. The sequenced sample was PBMCs or T cells enriched from blood (not recorded which). The chain employs TRBV18 and TRBJ1-3, with D uncertain. This TCR derives from a young man who had recovered from COVID-19. CDR3 protein: CASSYNSGNTIYF. The CDR3 bases are TGTGCCAGCTCATACAACTCTGGAAACACCATATATTTT.